These T cell receptor beta chains were read from a single sample in a study of blood T cell repertoires in COVID-19. TCRdb's copy holds only in-frame clones and misses some; the assay was immunoSEQ multiplex PCR. The table lists 300,000 to 400,000 clones, 65% to 90% of them singletons, with just over 7% in the top ten. The sequenced sample consisted of peripheral blood. These receptors were taken from a human donor in a cohort sampled during active COVID-19. Both conserved end residues are trimmed from each CDR3. Each record gives: V gene, clone size, CDR3 protein. Clone size, where shown, is once, few, many, or a class for clones that have expanded.

TRBV6-5 | - | ASSYGGASTDTQY
TRBV5-1 | - | ASSLGYGVNTEAF
TRBV6-5 | once | ASSYQSTRRVAEAF
TRBV7-9 | - | ASSAFTGTSWRTDTQY
TRBV7-2 | - | ASSLFGQGGLSEQY
TRBV7-9 | - | ATAPGQRSYEQY
TRBV6-1 | - | ASSEGSPRAF
TRBV5-1 | - | ASSFYPTGTDTQY
TRBV14 | - | ASSQELHSRETQY
TRBV28 | - | ASRGGYTDTQY
TRBV29-1 | - | SVDEVPPSSEQY
TRBV11-2 | few | ASSGHRVGVYEQY
TRBV7-9 | - | ASSSGLIRIQTNEKLF
TRBV7-9 | many | ATTGTSSYNEQF
TRBV10-3 | - | AIGGDRDYGYT
TRBV18 | - | ASSPRTGENTGELF
TRBV6-5 | - | ASKFQVFDYEQY
TRBV24-1 | - | ATSADTGELF
TRBV4-2 | - | ASSPSAGGLYNEQF
TRBV7-3 | - | ASSWDSQNTEAF
TRBV24-1 | - | ATSDSDTHGANVLT
TRBV7-8 | - | ASSLLGLSYNSPLH
TRBV5-1 | - | ASSLGQRYTEAF
TRBV12-5 | - | ASGLQESTETQY
TRBV6-5 | - | ASSSTGGMGFYEQY
TRBV6-4 | - | ASSAQQGANQPQH
TRBV3-1/TRBV3-2 | - | ASSRSDRSEIGYT
TRBV4-2 | - | ASSQGRLAGNARETQY
TRBV7-9 | - | ASSLRRITDEKLF
TRBV5-6 | - | ASSLRTVYEQY
TRBV5-1 | - | ASSPGGPYNEQF
TRBV30 | once | ACLGQGLRSTRGYT
TRBV6-5 | - | ASIPAVGPEAF
TRBV30 | few | AWSKETANSPLH
TRBV2 | - | ASSVALGQGGYGYT
TRBV6-4 | many | ASSDSTTDTQY